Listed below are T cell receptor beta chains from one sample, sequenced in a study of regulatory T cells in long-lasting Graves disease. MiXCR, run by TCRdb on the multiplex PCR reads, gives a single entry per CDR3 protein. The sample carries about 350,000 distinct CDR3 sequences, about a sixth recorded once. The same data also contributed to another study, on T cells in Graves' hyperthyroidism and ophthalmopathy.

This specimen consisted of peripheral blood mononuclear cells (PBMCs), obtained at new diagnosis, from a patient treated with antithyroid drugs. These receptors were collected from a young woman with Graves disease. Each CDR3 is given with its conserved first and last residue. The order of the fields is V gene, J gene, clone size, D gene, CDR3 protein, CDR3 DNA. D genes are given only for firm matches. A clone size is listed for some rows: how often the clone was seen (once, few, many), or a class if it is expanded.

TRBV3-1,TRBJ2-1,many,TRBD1,CASSQPTGGQFF,TGTGCCAGCAGCCAGCCTACAGGGGGGCAGTTCTTC
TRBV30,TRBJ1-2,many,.,CAWKLQLNYGYTF,TGTGCCTGGAAGCTACAGCTTAACTATGGCTACACCTTC
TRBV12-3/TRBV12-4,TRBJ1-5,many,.,CASSPRLSNQPQHF,TGTGCCAGCAGCCCCCGGCTAAGCAATCAGCCCCAGCATTTT
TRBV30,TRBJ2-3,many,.,CAWSWAPGTDTQYF,TGTGCCTGGTCGTGGGCTCCTGGCACAGATACGCAGTATTTT
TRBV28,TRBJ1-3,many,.,CASSFQVGAGNTIYF,TGTGCCAGCAGTTTTCAGGTCGGGGCGGGAAACACCATATATTTT
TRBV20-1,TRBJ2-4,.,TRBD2,CSASRLAGAQGGNIQYF,TGCAGTGCTTCCCGACTAGCGGGGGCCCAGGGGGGAAACATTCAGTACTTC
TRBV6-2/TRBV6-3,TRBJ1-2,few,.,CASSVHRDYTF,TGTGCCAGCAGTGTACATCGAGACTACACCTTC
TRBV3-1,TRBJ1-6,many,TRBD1,CASSQGRGGSPLHF,TGTGCCAGCAGCCAAGGCAGGGGGGGTTCACCCCTCCACTTT
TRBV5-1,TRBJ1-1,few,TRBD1,CASSSKTGGPIEAFF,TGCGCCAGCAGCAGCAAGACAGGGGGCCCTATCGAAGCTTTCTTT
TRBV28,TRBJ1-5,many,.,CASSLLGGTNQPQHF,TGTGCCAGCAGTTTATTAGGGGGAACAAATCAGCCCCAGCATTTT
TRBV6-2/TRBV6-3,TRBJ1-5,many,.,CASSKRDSNQPQHF,TGTGCCAGCAGTAAACGGGATAGCAATCAGCCCCAGCATTTT
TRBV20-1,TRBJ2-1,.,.,CSASRLSQFF,TGCAGTGCTAGTAGGCTTAGTCAGTTCTTC
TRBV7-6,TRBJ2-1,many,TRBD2,CASSSGTSGGNEQFF,TGTGCCAGCAGCTCCGGGACTAGCGGAGGCAATGAGCAGTTCTTC
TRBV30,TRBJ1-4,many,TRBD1,CAWNHQGQGEKLFF,TGTGCCTGGAACCACCAGGGACAGGGTGAAAAACTGTTTTTT
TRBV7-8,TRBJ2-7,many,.,CASSLVFSSYEQYF,TGTGCCAGCAGCTTAGTATTCAGCTCCTACGAGCAGTACTTC
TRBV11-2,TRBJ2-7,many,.,CASSSQTTEQYF,TGTGCCAGCAGCTCGCAGACTACCGAGCAGTACTTC
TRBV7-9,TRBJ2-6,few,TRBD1,CASSLPLGTGPPGANVLTF,TGTGCCAGCAGCTTACCCCTCGGGACAGGGCCCCCTGGGGCCAACGTCCTGACTTTC
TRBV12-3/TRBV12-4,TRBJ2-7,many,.,CASTDSGGGEQYF,TGTGCCAGCACAGACTCCGGAGGGGGCGAGCAGTACTTC
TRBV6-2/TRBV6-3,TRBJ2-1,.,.,CASSPSLGREQFF,TGTGCCAGCAGCCCTTCCTTGGGCAGGGAGCAGTTCTTC
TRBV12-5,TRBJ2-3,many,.,CASGGTTDTQYF,TGTGCTAGTGGGGGGACCACAGATACGCAGTATTTT
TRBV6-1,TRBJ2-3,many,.,CASTVPGPFRTDTQYF,TGTGCCAGCACTGTCCCGGGACCTTTTCGCACAGATACGCAGTATTTT
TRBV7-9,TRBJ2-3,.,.,CASRILTTDTQYF,TGTGCCAGCCGGATCCTTACCACAGATACGCAGTATTTT
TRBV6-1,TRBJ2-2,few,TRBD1,CASSLTGALRTGELFF,TGTGCCAGCAGCCTAACAGGGGCCTTGCGCACCGGGGAGCTGTTTTTT
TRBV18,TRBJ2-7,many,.,CASSPPAASYEQYF,TGTGCCAGCTCACCACCGGCGGCGTCCTACGAGCAGTACTTC